At least ten counts were recorded for the clone carrying this T cell receptor (beta chain). Its antigen is as yet unknown. V gave up 7 bases and J gave up 7 bases, with 10 bases separating them. The germline gives CDR1 MNHNS, CDR2 SASEGT. This CDR3 comprises 11 residues. The time point was: persistent/refractory GD, antithyroid drugs over 5 years with positive TRAb. After RNA was extracted from PBMCs, the TCR library was made from it. These data originate in a study of regulatory T cells in long-lasting Graves disease. Study summary: The definition of persistent Graves' disease was over 5 years of antithyroid drugs with positive TSH receptor antibodies. Study-wide results and limits: Persistent disease was associated with favored TRBV28 usage and with favored use of TRBJ1-2 and TRBJ2-5. Tissue studied was limited to peripheral blood, excluding thyroid tissue.

Construction of TCR beta libraries relied on iRepertoire HTBI primers and on Arm-PCR targeting CDR3 regions. TCRdb analysed the multiplex PCR reads with MiXCR anew, one entry per CDR3 protein. The repertoire has hundreds of thousands of distinct CDR3 sequences, about a fifth of them found once; the top ten carry 7.8%. This rearrangement joins TRBV6-1 to TRBJ1-1; D gene ambiguous. Sequencing used peripheral blood mononuclear cells (PBMCs), obtained when the disease was refractory, from a patient treated with antithyroid drugs. The origin of this receptor is a female donor with Graves disease. CDR3 bases: TGTGCCAGCACCTCAGGAATTGAAGCTTTCTTT. It encodes CASTSGIEAFF.